These 12 T cell receptor beta chains were all obtained from the same sample, sequenced in a study of cytomegalovirus exposure and HLA in healthy donors. Amplification used 60 Vbeta primers and 13 Jbeta primers. Assay used: immunoSEQ multiplex PCR; TCRdb lists only in-frame clones, some missing. Of some 120,000 clones in the sample, 50% to 65% were seen once. What was sequenced was PBMCs. Source of these receptors: a woman aged 40 to 50 in good health and CMV-seropositive.

This clone was seen a few times. The chain is built from TRBV28 and TRBJ1-2; a weak D match, TRBD1 (6 bases). The germline V and J ends were trimmed by 4 bases and 5 bases, with 8 bases remaining between them. This CDR3 spans 12 amino acids. Germline V gene sequence: CDR1 MDHEN, CDR2 SYDVKM. CDR3 loop: CASSYGQYGYTF. The CDR3, as DNA: TGTGCCAGCAGTTACGGACAGTATGGCTACACCTTC.

The rearrangement uses TRBV5-1 and TRBJ2-1; 9 bases are a match to TRBD1. The length of the CDR3 is 15 residues. Germline V lookup: CDR1 SGHRS, CDR2 YFSETQ. V gave up 9 bases and J gave up 7 bases; unmatched junction bases: 14. CDR3 bases: TGCGCCACCATGAGGGGGACAGGGCCGGAGAATGAGCAGTTCTTC. This sequence encodes CATMRGTGPENEQFF.

The rearrangement links TRBV7-6 to TRBJ2-3, with D maybe TRBD2 (7 bases). V dropped 3 bases and J dropped 9 bases, with 16 bases sitting between them. Per the germline V gene, CDR1 is SGHVS and CDR2 is FNYEAQ. This CDR3 is 14 amino acids long. CDR3 DNA sequence: TGTGCCAGCAGCTTGGGAGGGGGTAAGGAAACGCAGTATTTT. This translates into CASSLGGGKETQYF.

The V call is TRBV13, the J call TRBJ2-2; D may be TRBD2 (5 bases). Per germline, CDR1 PRHDT and CDR2 FYEKMQ (reference sequence). The CDR3 sequence is 15 residues long. V dropped 5 bases and J dropped 3 bases, with 13 bases sitting between them. CDR3 in amino acids: CASSPGDADTGELFF. Written as DNA, the CDR3 is TGTGCCAGCAGCCCCGGGGATGCGGACACCGGGGAGCTGTTTTTT.

The chain combines TRBV10-3 with TRBJ2-7; weak D call: TRBD2 (5 bases). CDR3 size: 13 residues. Germline CDR1 is ENHRY and CDR2 is SYGVKD. Trimming pared 0 bases from V and 2 bases from J, leaving 5 bases between. This CDR3 reads CAISESGTYEQYF. The CDR3 DNA sequence: TGTGCCATCAGTGAGTCCGGGACCTACGAGCAGTACTTC.

The CDR3 protein is CASSQSGAWSYEQYF. CDR3 nucleotide sequence: TGTGCCAGCAGTCAAAGCGGGGCATGGTCCTACGAGCAGTACTTC. This chain joins TRBV27 and TRBJ2-7; 7 bases match TRBD2. The CDR3 length is 15 residues. The V gene end was trimmed by 5 bases and the J gene end by 1 base; junction bases not matched to a gene: 8. Germline V lookup: CDR1 MNHEY, CDR2 SMNVEV (reference sequence).

The genes are TRBV27 and TRBJ2-7, with 7 bases fitting TRBD1. This CDR3 comprises 14 residues. CDR1 MNHEY and CDR2 SMNVEV come from the germline V gene (reference sequence). Losses at the gene ends were 0 bases for V and 5 bases for J; bases not matched to a gene: 4. The CDR3 loop is CASSLSAQGNEQYF. The DNA of the CDR3 is TGTGCCAGCAGTTTATCCGCACAGGGGAACGAGCAGTACTTC.

This clone was detected a few times. The chain has TRBV6-4 and TRBJ2-1; no clear D gene. Germline V lookup: CDR1 MRHNA, CDR2 SNTAGT. Trimming took off 6 bases at V and 4 bases at J, with 10 bases between the two ends. CDR3 length equals 13 residues. The CDR3 region is CASRAMTYNEQFF. CDR3 DNA sequence: TGTGCCAGCAGGGCTATGACTTACAATGAGCAGTTCTTC.

V is TRBV5-6 and J is TRBJ2-2; TRBD2 aligns across 9 bases. Trimming removed 2 bases from V and 4 bases from J; junction bases left unmatched: 6. CDR3 length equals 16 residues. The germline gives CDR1 SGHDT, CDR2 YYEEEE. DNA for the CDR3: TGTGCCAGCAGCTTAAGCGGGAGGTTAAGCACCGGGGAGCTGTTTTTT. It translates to CASSLSGRLSTGELFF.

V usage is TRBV15 and J usage is TRBJ2-3; D perhaps matches TRBD2 (7 bases). Germline V CDR1 and CDR2: LNHNV, YYDKDF (reference sequence). Trimming removed 2 bases at V and 13 bases at J, with 16 bases between. The length of the CDR3 is 13 residues. The CDR3 here is CATSRSLAGAEYF. The CDR3 DNA reads TGTGCCACCAGCAGAAGCTTGGCGGGGGCGGAGTATTTT.

This chain joins TRBV7-8 and TRBJ2-5, with 7 bases that match TRBD2. The last part of the DNA fits TRBJ2-7 better; the J call may be wrong. Germline V gene sequence: CDR1 SGHVS, CDR2 FQNEAQ. The CDR3 has 13 residues. The CDR3 DNA sequence: TGTGCCAGCAGCTTAGGGGGGGGCTACGAGCAGTACTTC. Its translation is CASSLGGGYEQYF.

The chain links TRBV19 to TRBJ1-2; possible D gene TRBD1, 5 bases. V was cut by 5 bases and J by 4 bases, with 17 bases left in between. Germline CDR1 and CDR2: LNHDA and SQIVND (reference sequence). The CDR3 covers 15 residues. The CDR3, as DNA: TGTGCCAGTAGTCCCAGTGGGGGGACTATCTATGGCTACACCTTC. Translating it yields CASSPSGGTIYGYTF.